Listed below are T cell receptor beta chains from one sample, sequenced in a study of identical twins. TCRdb passed the 5' RACE reads through MiXCR, listing each CDR3 protein once. In the table there are about 570,000 distinct CDR3 sequences, more than 9% of which are singletons. The sample also formed part of further work on yellow fever vaccine responses in identical twins.

Material: PBMCs. These receptors were obtained from a woman younger than 35 in good health. The CDR3 runs from the conserved cysteine through the conserved F or W. The D gene is left open where the match is weak. Not all rows give a size; the values are once, few, many and, for expanded clones, a class.

V	J	D	size	DNA	CDR3
TRBV15	TRBJ2-2	.	few	TGTGCCACCAGCAGAGATAGTCTCACCGGGGAGCTGTTTTTT	CATSRDSLTGELFF
TRBV15	TRBJ2-1	.	.	TGTGCCACCAGCAGAGAATTTACCGATGAGCAGTTCTTC	CATSREFTDEQFF
TRBV4-3	TRBJ2-7	TRBD2	few	TGCGCCAGCAGCCAAAGGGCACTAGCGGGAGACAACGAGCAGTACTTC	CASSQRALAGDNEQYF
TRBV10-3	TRBJ2-5	TRBD1	few	TGTGCCATCAGTATGGGACAGGGGAACCAAGAGACCCAGTACTTC	CAISMGQGNQETQYF
TRBV7-2	TRBJ2-2	TRBD1	.	TGTGCCAGCAGCCCCGTCCTGTCCAGGGGGCTCACCGGGGAGCTGTTTTTT	CASSPVLSRGLTGELFF
TRBV6-1	TRBJ1-6	.	.	TGTGCCAGCAGACCCGGACAGTTGGGTCCACCCCTCCACTTT	CASRPGQLGPPLHF
TRBV30	TRBJ1-1	.	.	TGTGCCTGGAGTCTTGGAGTAAACACTGAAGCTTTCTTT	CAWSLGVNTEAFF
TRBV12-3/TRBV12-4	TRBJ2-7	.	many	TGTGCCAGCAGTACGACGGTCGGGTTCTACGAGCAGTACTTC	CASSTTVGFYEQYF
TRBV5-1	TRBJ2-1	TRBD2	.	TGCGCCAGCAGCTGGACTAGCGGCGCCTACAATGAGCAGTTCTTC	CASSWTSGAYNEQFF
TRBV12-3/TRBV12-4	TRBJ2-7	TRBD2	few	TGTGCCAGCACTCGGAGCGGGGGGGCCGGCGAGCAGTACTTC	CASTRSGGAGEQYF
TRBV29-1	TRBJ2-1	.	few	TGCAGCGTGCTTATAGATCTCAACCCCAATGAGCAGTTCTTC	CSVLIDLNPNEQFF
TRBV20-1	TRBJ2-1	TRBD2	few	TGCAGTGCTAGCCACGGGACTAGCGGGAGTAACGAGCAGTTCTTC	CSASHGTSGSNEQFF
TRBV7-2	TRBJ2-7	.	.	TGTGCCAGCAGCTTTGGACAGTTAAGCTCCTACGAGCAGTACTTC	CASSFGQLSSYEQYF
TRBV4-2	TRBJ2-1	.	.	TGTGCCAGCAGCCAAGTCCCAGGGGACTACAATGAGCAGTTCTTC	CASSQVPGDYNEQFF
TRBV29-1	TRBJ2-1	.	few	TGCAGCGTCCCGGGCGGGTGGGACAATGAGCAGTTCTTC	CSVPGGWDNEQFF
TRBV2	TRBJ2-5	.	.	TGTGCCAGCAGCACACTAGTGGGGAATGTCCAAGAGACCCAGTACTTC	CASSTLVGNVQETQYF
TRBV11-2	TRBJ2-7	TRBD2	.	TGTGCCAGCAGGAGACTAGCGGGAGGGCGCGAGCAGTACTTC	CASRRLAGGREQYF
TRBV12-3/TRBV12-4	TRBJ2-7	.	once	TGTGCCAGCAGTTTAGTGGGAAGGGAGTTGGAGCAGTACTTC	CASSLVGRELEQYF
TRBV7-8	TRBJ2-1	TRBD2	many	TGTGCCAGCCTACTAGCGGGGGGCTACAATGAGCAGTTCTTC	CASLLAGGYNEQFF
TRBV12-3/TRBV12-4	TRBJ1-6	.	few	TGTGCCAGCAGTTTGGTGATAAAGGCGAGCTCCTATAATTCACCCCTCCACTTT	CASSLVIKASSYNSPLHF
TRBV7-9	TRBJ1-1	.	many	TGTGCCAGCAGCCTAGGGGGACGGACGAACACTGAAGCTTTCTTT	CASSLGGRTNTEAFF
TRBV5-4	TRBJ2-7	TRBD2	.	TGTGCCAGCAGCCCGCGGACTAGCGGGAACGAGCAGTACTTC	CASSPRTSGNEQYF
TRBV29-1	TRBJ2-7	TRBD1	.	TGCAGCGTAACTCACCCGGGACAGGTGTATTCGCAGTACTTC	CSVTHPGQVYSQYF
TRBV20-1	TRBJ2-3	.	many	TGCAGTGCTAGACGGGGAGATGGCGCAGATACGCAGTATTTT	CSARRGDGADTQYF
TRBV29-1	TRBJ1-1	.	few	TGCAGCGTTGATATCACTGAAGCTTTCTTT	CSVDITEAFF
TRBV7-9	TRBJ2-6	.	few	TGTGCCGGGGCGCTCTCTGGGGCCAACGTCCTGACTTTC	CAGALSGANVLTF
TRBV7-3	TRBJ2-2	TRBD2	few	TGTGCCAGCAGCTTACTAGCGGGGAGAAACACCGGGGAGCTGTTTTTT	CASSLLAGRNTGELFF
TRBV7-2	TRBJ2-7	.	.	TGTGCCAGCAGCTTAGTTTATGAGGGGGAGCAGTACTTC	CASSLVYEGEQYF
TRBV18	TRBJ2-3	.	.	TGTGCCAGCTCAAAGACACCTAGCACAGATACGCAGTATTTT	CASSKTPSTDTQYF
TRBV29-1	TRBJ1-2	.	many	TGCAGCGTTCGGGGTCCATCCTATGGCTACACCTTC	CSVRGPSYGYTF
TRBV20-1	TRBJ2-1	TRBD2	.	TGCAGTGCTACACCCCCGGGGGAGGGCCGAAATGAGCAGTTCTTC	CSATPPGEGRNEQFF
TRBV4-3	TRBJ2-1	.	many	TGCGCCAGCAGCCAAGATGAATCCACTGAGCAGTTCTTC	CASSQDESTEQFF
TRBV7-2	TRBJ2-1	TRBD2	many	TGTGCCAGCAGCTCGGGACTAGCGGGAGTTTTCAATGAGCAGTTCTTC	CASSSGLAGVFNEQFF
TRBV7-9	TRBJ2-2	.	.	TGTGCCAGCAGCTCCCGCCCTAGCCCCGGGGAGCTGTTTTTT	CASSSRPSPGELFF
TRBV5-5	TRBJ2-5	.	many	TGTGCCAGCAGCTTTGTAATAGCAGAGCAAGAGACCCAGTACTTC	CASSFVIAEQETQYF
TRBV4-3	TRBJ2-3	TRBD2	few	TGCGCCAGCAGCCAAGGCGGGAGTGTCACAGATACGCAGTATTTT	CASSQGGSVTDTQYF
TRBV5-5	TRBJ2-3	TRBD2	many	TGTGCCAGCGTTTCTGTAGCGGGGATCACAGATACGCAGTATTTT	CASVSVAGITDTQYF
TRBV25-1	TRBJ1-1	.	many	TGTGCCAGCAGTCGTACAGGGTCTGAAGCTTTCTTT	CASSRTGSEAFF
TRBV9	TRBJ2-3	TRBD2	.	TGTGCCAGCAGCCCTGTTGGCGGGGGGAGAGATACGCAGTATTTT	CASSPVGGGRDTQYF
TRBV4-1	TRBJ2-7	TRBD2	few	TGCGCCAGCAGTTCGGGGGGACTAGCTTTCTACGAGCAGTACTTC	CASSSGGLAFYEQYF
TRBV6-1	TRBJ2-2	TRBD2	few	TGTGCCAGTGGGGGGGGAACGGCCGGGGAGCTGTTTTTT	CASGGGTAGELFF
TRBV10-3	TRBJ2-1	.	.	TGTGCCATCAGTGATAGCGCGCACAATGAGCAGTTCTTC	CAISDSAHNEQFF
TRBV11-2	TRBJ2-5	TRBD1	few	TGTGCCAGCAGCCCCCCAATTCGGGACAGGGGGCGCCTGGAGACCCAGTACTTC	CASSPPIRDRGRLETQYF
TRBV20-1	TRBJ1-2	TRBD1	.	TGCAGTGCTAGTTCTGGTTTACCGACAGGGGTAGAGGACTATGGCTACACCTTC	CSASSGLPTGVEDYGYTF
TRBV11-2	TRBJ2-7	.	many	TGTGCCAGCAGCTTAGAGGCTAGCGTCTCCTACGAGCAGTACTTC	CASSLEASVSYEQYF
TRBV28	TRBJ1-5	.	many	TGTGCCAGCAGTGAAAGACCCGATAGCAATCAGCCCCAGCATTTT	CASSERPDSNQPQHF
TRBV15	TRBJ2-7	.	.	TGTGCCACCAGCAGAGATGGGATAGGGGGGAGCGGGAACCGGTACGAGCAGTACTTC	CATSRDGIGGSGNRYEQYF
TRBV4-3	TRBJ2-3	.	many	TGCGCCAGCAGCCAAGAAGGGGGATCGAGCACAGATACGCAGTATTTT	CASSQEGGSSTDTQYF
TRBV19	TRBJ2-7	.	.	TGTGCCAGTAGTATCGGGGCCAGTAAACGCTACGAGCAGTACTTC	CASSIGASKRYEQYF
TRBV12-3/TRBV12-4	TRBJ2-1	.	.	TGTGCCAGCAGTCCCAGGGGGGGAAGTTGGAATGAGCAGTTCTTC	CASSPRGGSWNEQFF
TRBV20-1	TRBJ2-3	TRBD1	.	TGCAGCAACCAGAACCCGGGACAGGGTGCAGATACGCAGTATTTT	CSNQNPGQGADTQYF
TRBV15	TRBJ2-2	TRBD1	many	TGTGCCACCAGCACAGGGGGCACCGGGGAGCTGTTTTTT	CATSTGGTGELFF
TRBV4-1	TRBJ2-1	TRBD2	few	TGCGCCAGCAGCGGACTAGCGGGAAATGAGCAGTTCTTC	CASSGLAGNEQFF
TRBV5-1	TRBJ2-7	TRBD2	many	TGCGCCAGCAGCCTGAGCGGGAAGGGATCCTACGAGCAGTACTTC	CASSLSGKGSYEQYF
TRBV3-1	TRBJ2-1	TRBD2	.	TGTGCCAGCAGCCAACTCCCGAAATCTAGCGGGTTGGGGTGTGAGCAGTTCTTC	CASSQLPKSSGLGCEQFF
TRBV14	TRBJ2-3	.	few	TGTGCCAGCAGCCAAGATCGAATAGATACGCAGTATTTT	CASSQDRIDTQYF
TRBV20-1	TRBJ2-2	TRBD1	few	TGCAGTGCTAGAGGCCACAGGGGGGACACCGGGGAGCTGTTTTTT	CSARGHRGDTGELFF
TRBV7-2	TRBJ2-7	.	few	TGTGCCAGCAGCTTACCGACAGGGGCCGCCTATAGCGGGAGAGTCGACGAGCAGTACTTC	CASSLPTGAAYSGRVDEQYF
TRBV6-5	TRBJ2-7	.	.	TGTGCCAGCTGGGGACCCGGACGGGAGCAGTACTTC	CASWGPGREQYF